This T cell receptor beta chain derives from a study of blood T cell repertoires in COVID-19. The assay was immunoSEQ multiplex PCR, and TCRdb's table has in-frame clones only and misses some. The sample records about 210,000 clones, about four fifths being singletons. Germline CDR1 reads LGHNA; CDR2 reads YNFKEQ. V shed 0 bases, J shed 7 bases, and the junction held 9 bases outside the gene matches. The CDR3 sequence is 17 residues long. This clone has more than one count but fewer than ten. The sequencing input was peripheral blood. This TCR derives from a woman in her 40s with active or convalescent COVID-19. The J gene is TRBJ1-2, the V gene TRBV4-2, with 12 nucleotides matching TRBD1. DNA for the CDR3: TGTGCCAGCAGCCAAGAGATGCGGGACAGGGGGCCTGGTGGCTACACCTTC. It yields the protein CASSQEMRDRGPGGYTF.